The rows below give T cell receptor beta chains drawn from one sample of a study of blood T cell repertoires in COVID-19. Data came from immunoSEQ multiplex PCR; TCRdb stores just in-frame clones and leaves some out. The profile shows hundreds of thousands of clones, about 85% of them singletons. Sequencing was performed on peripheral blood. All receptors derive from a human donor in a cohort sampled during active COVID-19. Both conserved end residues are part of each CDR3. D genes are given only for firm matches. The size of a clone is reported for some rows only, either as once, few or many, or as a class for expanded clones.

d_gene	v_gene	abundance	j_gene	CDR3nt	CDR3aa
TRBD2	TRBV20-1	few	TRBJ2-7	TGCAGTGCTAGTAGGGAGGGCGGCTACGAGCAGTACTTC	CSASREGGYEQYF
TRBD1	TRBV7-2	.	TRBJ1-4	TGTGCCAGCAGCTCCCTCTACGGGACAGGGGATGAAAAACTGTTTTTT	CASSSLYGTGDEKLFF
.	TRBV3-1/TRBV3-2	once	TRBJ2-1	TGTGCCAGCAGCCGCACGGGTAATGAGCAGTTCTTC	CASSRTGNEQFF
.	TRBV4-1	.	TRBJ2-3	TGCGCCAGCAGCCATCCGGGACTCACAGATACGCAGTATTTT	CASSHPGLTDTQYF
TRBD2	TRBV7-8	.	TRBJ2-2	TGTGCCAGCAGCCCAGGGACTACGAACACCGGGGAGCTGTTTTTT	CASSPGTTNTGELFF
TRBD1	TRBV18	.	TRBJ1-5	TGTGCCAGCTCACCGGCGTTCGACAGGGGGAGTCAGCCCCAGCATTTT	CASSPAFDRGSQPQHF
TRBD2	TRBV28	.	TRBJ2-3	TGTGCCAGCAGTTCCTACTCTAGCGGGAGCACAGATACGCAGTATTTT	CASSSYSSGSTDTQYF
.	TRBV6-5	.	TRBJ1-1	TGTGCCAGCAGTCCTTTGCTACAGGGTTTCCGTGAAGCTTTCTTT	CASSPLLQGFREAFF
.	TRBV18	.	TRBJ1-2	TGTGCCAGCTCACCTGTTCCCGGACAGAACTATGGCTACACCTTC	CASSPVPGQNYGYTF
.	TRBV21-1	.	TRBJ2-7	TGTGCCAGCCCTACGCCGGGACAGAACTACTACGAGCAGTACTTC	CASPTPGQNYYEQYF
TRBD2	TRBV27	.	TRBJ2-1	TGTGCCAGCAGTTACAGCGGGAGGGGTGATGAGCAGTTCTTC	CASSYSGRGDEQFF
.	TRBV5-1	.	TRBJ2-5	TGCGCCAGCAGCTCTCAGGGTAGCCAGAAGGAGACCCAGTACTTC	CASSSQGSQKETQYF
.	TRBV19	.	TRBJ2-1	TGTGCCAGTAGTCTTGGAGGGCTATACAATGAGCAGTTCTTC	CASSLGGLYNEQFF
.	TRBV4-1	.	TRBJ1-2	TGCGCCAGCAGCCAAAACGAGGAGGGGCCTTATGGCTACACCTTC	CASSQNEEGPYGYTF
TRBD1	TRBV28	once	TRBJ1-2	TGTGCCAGCAGTTCGCCGGGACAGTCCTACTATGGCTACACCTTC	CASSSPGQSYYGYTF